Below, 32 T cell receptor beta chains from the same sample are listed, as sequenced in a study of cytomegalovirus exposure and HLA in healthy donors. Assay: immunoSEQ multiplex PCR; the TCRdb copy retains only in-frame clones and omits some. This table holds roughly 63,000 clones, 89% found once. The sample consisted of PBMCs. The receptors shown here come from a woman between 18 and 30 years old in good health and CMV-seronegative.

The chain combines TRBV6-6 with TRBJ2-7; tentative D call: TRBD2 (5 bases). From germline, CDR1 is MNHNY and CDR2 SVGAGI (reference sequence). The CDR3 is made up of 11 amino acids. Trimming removed 6 bases at V and 6 bases at J, with 9 bases between. CDR3 sequence reads: CASRVGSEQYF. CDR3 coding DNA: TGTGCCAGCAGGGTAGGGAGCGAGCAGTACTTC.

This sequence joins TRBV27 and TRBJ2-2; 7 nucleotides match TRBD1. CDR3 size: 15 residues. CDR1 is MNHEY and CDR2 is SMNVEV in the germline V gene (reference sequence). The J segment lost 5 bases and the V segment lost 6 bases, leaving 9 bases of the junction unmatched. This CDR3 is CASRLRQGGTGELFF. The CDR3 coding sequence is TGTGCCAGCAGATTAAGACAGGGCGGGACCGGGGAGCTGTTTTTT.

V and J are TRBV5-1 and TRBJ2-5, with a possible D match to TRBD2 (5 bases). Germline loops: CDR1 SGHRS, CDR2 YFSETQ. The germline V and J ends were trimmed by 2 bases and 1 base, with 9 bases remaining between them. This CDR3 has 14 amino acids. The CDR3 sequence: CASSLRDSQETQYF. Written as DNA, the CDR3 is TGCGCCAGCAGCTTACGGGATTCCCAAGAGACCCAGTACTTC.

The chain links TRBV30 to TRBJ1-2; the D gene is possibly TRBD1 (5 bases). Trimming shortened V by 4 bases and J by 8 bases, and 14 bases separated the two germline ends. Per germline, CDR1 GTSNPN and CDR2 SVGIG (reference sequence). This CDR3 comprises 12 residues. The CDR3 here is CAWNPGSGGYTF. The DNA of the CDR3 is TGTGCCTGGAATCCAGGGTCTGGAGGCTACACCTTC.

The chain links TRBV7-2 to TRBJ1-2; TRBD1 matches at 7 bases. V shed 1 base and J 4 bases; nucleotides not matched to a gene: 12. Germline V CDR1 and CDR2: SGHTA, FQGNSA. The CDR3 extends over 17 amino acids. The CDR3 sequence is CASSLVGTDVRLYGYTF. Written as DNA, the CDR3 is TGTGCCAGCAGCTTAGTCGGGACAGACGTTCGCCTCTATGGCTACACCTTC.

This rearrangement joins TRBV28 to TRBJ2-5; 9 bases agree with TRBD2. The CDR3 is 17 amino acids. With V trimmed by 5 bases and J by 0 bases, 10 bases remained unmatched. Germline loops: CDR1 MDHEN, CDR2 SYDVKM. The CDR3 loop is CASSRLTSGPYQETQYF. The DNA of the CDR3 is TGTGCCAGCAGTCGTCTGACTAGCGGCCCGTACCAAGAGACCCAGTACTTC. Based on the CDR3 plus reference TRBV28 and TRBJ2-5, the full variable domain is DVKVTQSSRYLVKRTGEKVFLECVQDMDHENMFWYRQDPGLGLRLIYFSYDVKMKEKGDIPEGYSVSREKKERFSLILESASTNQTSMYLCASSRLTSGPYQETQYFGPGTRLLVL.

V gene TRBV6-5 combines with J gene TRBJ1-3; the D is unclear. The length of the CDR3 is 13 residues. The V end lost 2 bases, the J end lost 3 bases, and 5 bases lay between the germline ends. Germline V gene lookup returns CDR1 MNHEY and CDR2 SVGAGI. The CDR3 DNA reads as TGTGCCAGCAGTTACGTCGGTGGAAACACCATATATTTT. Translated: CASSYVGGNTIYF.

The rearrangement links TRBV5-1 to TRBJ2-3, with 8 bases matching TRBD1. Germline lookup yields CDR1 SGHRS and CDR2 YFSETQ. The CDR3 spans 14 residues. The V gene end was trimmed by 0 bases and the J gene end by 8 bases; junction bases not matched to a gene: 5. The CDR3 here is CASSLGQGQGTQYF. The DNA for the CDR3 is TGCGCCAGCAGCTTGGGACAGGGGCAGGGTACGCAGTATTTT.

The chain recombines TRBV4-2 with TRBJ2-7; 7 bases match TRBD2. Germline V gene sequence: CDR1 LGHNA, CDR2 YNFKEQ. After removal of 2 bases from V and 1 base from J, the junction contained 5 bases not matched to a gene. The CDR3 loop spans 15 amino acids. CDR3 protein: CASSQKSGESYEQYF. CDR3 in DNA: TGTGCCAGCAGCCAAAAAAGCGGGGAGTCCTACGAGCAGTACTTC.

The chain uses TRBV7-2 and TRBJ2-2; D perhaps matches TRBD1 (6 bases). CDR1 SGHTA and CDR2 FQGNSA come from the germline V gene. CDR3 length: 14 residues. V was trimmed by 4 bases and J by 5 bases, leaving 11 bases between them. CDR3 region: CASSWNGQTGELFF. The CDR3 nucleotides are TGTGCCAGCAGCTGGAACGGACAGACCGGGGAGCTGTTTTTT.

The chain is built from TRBV7-2 and TRBJ1-3; unclear D gene. CDR3 size: 13 residues. Per the germline V gene, CDR1 is SGHTA and CDR2 is FQGNSA. V gave up 3 bases and J gave up 0 bases, with 3 bases separating them. CDR3 DNA sequence: TGTGCCAGCAGCTTGGCCTCTGGAAACACCATATATTTT. It yields the protein CASSLASGNTIYF.

This rearrangement joins TRBV5-5 to TRBJ2-6; TRBD1 matches at 8 bases. Germline-derived CDR1 and CDR2 are SGHKS and YYEKEE (reference sequence). The CDR3 loop spans 19 amino acids. V shed 4 bases, J shed 2 bases, and the junction held 14 bases outside the gene matches. The CDR3 DNA follows: TGTGCCAGCAGCCCCTCAGGGACAGGCGGGGCAACTGGGGCCAACGTCCTGACTTTC. Amino acids: CASSPSGTGGATGANVLTF. The full variable domain, completed using reference TRBV5-5 and TRBJ2-6, is DAGVTQSPTHLIKTRGQQVTLRCSPISGHKSVSWYQQVLGQGPQFIFQYYEKEERGRGNFPDRFSARQFPNYSSELNVNALLLGDSALYLCASSPSGTGGATGANVLTFGAGSRLTVL.

The V and J genes are TRBV5-1 and TRBJ2-1, with 7 bases that match TRBD1. The germline V gene encodes CDR1 SGHRS and CDR2 YFSETQ. Losses at the gene ends were 3 bases for V and 9 bases for J; bases not matched to a gene: 0. The length of the CDR3 is 11 residues. The CDR3 DNA sequence: TGCGCCAGCAGCTACAGGGGTGAGCAGTTCTTC. It translates to CASSYRGEQFF.

Written as DNA, the CDR3 is TGTGCCAGCAGTTACGAGGGGACAGGAGCCTACGAGCAGTACTTC. Its protein is CASSYEGTGAYEQYF. This chain joins TRBV6-5 and TRBJ2-7, with 8 bases aligning to TRBD1. Per the germline V gene, CDR1 is MNHEY and CDR2 is SVGAGI. V shed 2 bases, J shed 2 bases, and the junction held 5 bases outside the gene matches. The CDR3 contains 15 residues.

The J gene is TRBJ1-3, the V gene TRBV6-5; D is undetermined. This CDR3 is 15 amino acids long. V was cut by 6 bases and J by 3 bases, with 15 bases left in between. Germline CDR1 MNHEY, CDR2 SVGAGI. The CDR3 DNA reads TGTGCCAGCAGACCACCCGGACGGGGTGGAAACACCATATATTTT. Amino acids: CASRPPGRGGNTIYF.

This clone has just one count. The J gene is TRBJ2-3, the V gene TRBV21-1; the table gives TRBD2 as D, unverified against the DNA. TRBV21-1 is assigned pseudogene status. The CDR3 is 15 amino acids. The CDR3, as DNA: TGTGCCAGTAGAGGACTAGCGGGTTACACAGATACGCAGTATTTT. This translates into CASRGLAGYTDTQYF.

V is TRBV11-1 and J is TRBJ2-5; 9 bases line up with TRBD1. V lost 4 bases, J lost 6 bases, and 9 bases stayed unmatched. From germline, CDR1 is SGHAT and CDR2 FQDESV (reference sequence). This CDR3 comprises 15 residues. CDR3 nucleotides: TGTGCCAGCAGCTCGTCCGGACAGGGGTCTAAGACCCAGTACTTC. Translation gives CASSSSGQGSKTQYF.

V is TRBV5-8 and J is TRBJ2-5, with D perhaps TRBD1 (6 bases). The CDR3 loop spans 13 amino acids. Germline V gene lookup returns CDR1 SGHTS and CDR2 YDEGEE. Trimming cost V 4 bases and J 6 bases, with 13 bases left between them. The CDR3 sequence: CASSVGGRKTQYF. DNA of the CDR3: TGTGCCAGCAGCGTAGGGGGTAGGAAGACCCAGTACTTC.

The rearrangement joins TRBV6-5 to TRBJ1-1; D might be TRBD1 (6 bases). CDR3 length equals 14 residues. Trimming pared 5 bases from V and 4 bases from J, leaving 14 bases between. Germline loops: CDR1 MNHEY, CDR2 SVGAGI. This CDR3 is CASSLQGVGTEAFF. For the CDR3, the DNA is TGTGCCAGCAGTCTACAGGGAGTTGGCACTGAAGCTTTCTTT.

The chain has TRBV27 and TRBJ2-7, with TRBD1 matching over 8 bases. The trim removed 5 bases at V and 3 bases at J, leaving 6 bases unmatched. The length of the CDR3 is 14 residues. The germline V gene encodes CDR1 MNHEY and CDR2 SMNVEV (reference sequence). CDR3 in DNA: TGTGCCAGCAGTACCACGACAGGGGACTACGAGCAGTACTTC. Amino acids: CASSTTTGDYEQYF.

This clone was seen a handful of times. This chain joins TRBV6-4 and TRBJ2-2; D gene uncertain. Germline CDR1 is MRHNA and CDR2 is SNTAGT. The V and J ends lost 3 bases and 6 bases respectively, with 8 bases between them. The length of the CDR3 is 13 residues. This CDR3 is CASSEAEAGELFF. The CDR3 nucleotides are TGTGCCAGCAGTGAAGCCGAGGCCGGGGAGCTGTTTTTT.

This CDR3 reads CASKPQAGTDTQYF. CDR3 sequence (DNA): TGTGCCAGCAAGCCCCAGGCCGGCACAGATACGCAGTATTTT. The chain uses TRBV6-5 and TRBJ2-3, with D hard to call. V was pared by 7 bases and J by 1 base, with 12 bases between. The CDR3 has 14 amino acids. CDR1 is MNHEY and CDR2 is SVGAGI in the germline V gene.

The J gene is TRBJ2-6, the V gene TRBV15; TRBD2 is a possible D gene (6 bases). The CDR3 consists of 17 residues. Per the germline V gene, CDR1 is LNHNV and CDR2 is YYDKDF (reference sequence). The V end was cut by 0 bases, the J end by 0 bases, with 9 bases between. The CDR3 DNA is TGTGCCACCAGCAGAGATTCGGGGGACTCTGGGGCCAACGTCCTGACTTTC. Protein product: CATSRDSGDSGANVLTF.

The chain is built from TRBV6-1 and TRBJ2-7, with TRBD1 identical over 7 bases. After removal of 6 bases from V and 7 bases from J, the junction contained 9 bases not matched to a gene. The germline V gene encodes CDR1 MNHNS and CDR2 SASEGT. This CDR3 contains 13 residues. This chain's CDR3 is CASRPDRVGEQYF. The CDR3 nucleotides are TGTGCCAGCAGACCCGACAGGGTTGGGGAGCAGTACTTC.

The gene calls are TRBV5-1 and TRBJ2-2, with D maybe TRBD1 (6 bases). Trimming cost V 7 bases and J 7 bases, with 26 bases left between them. The CDR3 has 17 residues. CDR1 is SGHRS and CDR2 is YFSETQ in the germline V gene. The CDR3 nucleotides read TGCGCCAGCTTCACCGACAGCTCAAATTGGGACATCGGGGAGCTGTTTTTT. Amino acid sequence: CASFTDSSNWDIGELFF.

This chain uses TRBV27 with TRBJ2-1; D might be TRBD1 (6 bases). V lost 1 base and J lost 1, with 11 bases in between. Looked up from germline, CDR1 is MNHEY and CDR2 is SMNVEV (reference sequence). This CDR3 is built from 16 residues. The DNA for the CDR3 is TGTGCCAGCAGTTTATATCAGGGGCCTTCCTACAATGAGCAGTTCTTC. Encoded protein: CASSLYQGPSYNEQFF.

The rearrangement uses TRBV4-1 and TRBJ1-1, with 7 bases matching TRBD1. After removal of 1 base from V and 7 bases from J, the junction contained 3 bases not matched to a gene. The CDR3 is 13 amino acids. Germline V gives CDR1 MGHRA, CDR2 YSYEKL. The chain's CDR3 is CASSQGQGSEAFF. The CDR3, as DNA: TGCGCCAGCAGCCAAGGACAGGGAAGTGAAGCTTTCTTT.

The J gene is TRBJ2-1, the V gene TRBV6-1, with D perhaps TRBD2 (6 bases). The germline CDR1 and CDR2 sequences are MNHNS and SASEGT. V was trimmed by 11 bases and J by 8 bases, leaving 13 bases between them. CDR3 size: 11 residues. This CDR3 reads CAVRGWDEQFF. CDR3 DNA sequence: TGTGCCGTTCGGGGGTGGGATGAGCAGTTCTTC.

CDR3: CASSLGSSGRRTGELFF. The CDR3 DNA follows: TGTGCCAGCAGTTTAGGCTCTAGCGGGAGGAGAACCGGGGAGCTGTTTTTT. The chain links TRBV27 to TRBJ2-2; 11 bases align to TRBD2. The CDR3 is made up of 17 amino acids. V lost 2 bases and J lost 5; bases outside the gene matches: 7. Germline lookup yields CDR1 MNHEY and CDR2 SMNVEV (reference sequence).

J is TRBJ1-1 and V is TRBV7-6, with TRBD1 matching 12 bases. The CDR3 is 18 residues long. V gave up 0 bases and J gave up 4 bases; unmatched junction bases: 9. The V gene's germline CDR1 is SGHVS and CDR2 FNYEAQ. The CDR3 sequence: CASSLAPGTGGRGTEAFF. The DNA for the CDR3 is TGTGCCAGCAGCTTAGCACCCGGGACAGGGGGCAGGGGCACTGAAGCTTTCTTT.

The V call is TRBV11-2, the J call TRBJ2-5, with D perhaps matching TRBD2 (6 bases). Between the trimmed V and J ends, which lost 2 bases and 3 bases, there was a span of 13 bases. The CDR3 has 15 residues. Germline V lookup: CDR1 SGHAT, CDR2 FQNNGV. The CDR3 protein is CASSLRVADKETQYF. CDR3 DNA: TGTGCCAGCAGCTTAAGGGTAGCGGACAAAGAGACCCAGTACTTC.

The CDR3 sequence is CASSLEADTQYF. The CDR3 DNA reads as TGTGCCAGCAGTTTAGAGGCAGATACGCAGTATTTT. V and J are TRBV28 and TRBJ2-3, with unresolved D. Germline V gene lookup returns CDR1 MDHEN and CDR2 SYDVKM. The CDR3 covers 12 residues. Between the trimmed V and J ends, which lost 2 bases and 4 bases, there was a span of 4 bases.